These 32 T cell receptor beta chains originate from one sample sequenced in a study of cytomegalovirus exposure and HLA in healthy donors. PCR used 60 Vbeta primers and 13 Jbeta primers. Using immunoSEQ multiplex PCR, the repertoire was profiled, and TCRdb retains in-frame clones only, with some absent. The profile shows 200,000 to 300,000 clones, roughly 82% of them singletons. Sequencing was performed on PBMCs. The receptors come from a woman between 40 and 55 years old in good health and CMV-seropositive.

DNA for the CDR3: TGTGCCAGCAGCCAAGTGCGGGGCGGGGTCAATGAGCAGTTCTTC. Its translation: CASSQVRGGVNEQFF. The V gene is TRBV14, the J gene TRBJ2-1; TRBD2 might be the D (6 bases). Germline loops: CDR1 SGHDN, CDR2 FVKESK. There are 15 residues in the CDR3. Trimming cost V 1 base and J 6 bases, with 13 bases left between them.

The chain combines TRBV19 with TRBJ1-1, with 7 bases that match TRBD1. This CDR3 has 13 amino acids. V shed 2 bases, J shed 7 bases, and the junction held 4 bases outside the gene matches. Germline values: CDR1 LNHDA, CDR2 SQIVND (reference sequence). The CDR3 DNA reads TGTGCCAGTAGTATATTTAGGGACAGTGAAGCTTTCTTT. Amino acids: CASSIFRDSEAFF.

The rearrangement joins TRBV4-3 to TRBJ2-3; 8 bases line up with TRBD2. Germline CDR1 reads LGHNA; CDR2 reads YSLEER. V lost 0 bases, J lost 4 bases, and 9 bases stayed unmatched. The CDR3 loop spans 17 amino acids. The CDR3 DNA reads as TGCGCCAGCAGCCAAGAATCTCCCTGGACTAGCTCAGATACGCAGTATTTT. Amino acid sequence: CASSQESPWTSSDTQYF.

This clone showed up just once. The J gene is TRBJ2-1, the V gene TRBV29-1, with D perhaps matching TRBD1 (5 bases). The V end was cut by 2 bases, the J end by 5 bases, with 7 bases between. The CDR3 loop spans 12 amino acids. CDR1 and CDR2 from the germline V gene are SQVTM and ANQGSEA. In DNA form, the CDR3 reads TGCAGCGTTGAATCAGGGAACAATGAGCAGTTCTTC. This gives the protein CSVESGNNEQFF.

The gene calls are TRBV9 and TRBJ1-6, with a tentative D call TRBD1 (6 bases). CDR3 length equals 16 residues. Trimming pared 3 bases from V and 5 bases from J, leaving 15 bases between. Germline CDR1 and CDR2: SGDLS and YYNGEE. The CDR3 reads CASSARNRGNNSPLHF. Written as DNA, the CDR3 is TGTGCCAGCAGCGCCAGGAATAGGGGGAATAATTCACCCCTCCACTTT.

This sequence joins TRBV5-3 and TRBJ1-2; D may be TRBD1 (5 bases). TRBV5-3 is an ORF; its function is uncertain. V lost 3 bases to trimming and J lost 0 bases, with 21 bases between them. The CDR3 length is 18 residues. The CDR3 here is CARSSDLPDSKSNYGYTF. As DNA, the CDR3 is TGTGCCAGAAGCTCCGACCTCCCAGACAGTAAGTCTAACTATGGCTACACCTTC.

The chain is built from TRBV9 and TRBJ2-7; no firm D call. V lost 0 bases and J lost 6, with 13 bases in between. This CDR3 has 14 residues. Germline-derived CDR1 and CDR2 are SGDLS and YYNGEE. Here the CDR3 reads CASSVEPLSREQYF. In nucleotides, the CDR3 is TGTGCCAGCAGCGTAGAACCCCTAAGTCGCGAGCAGTACTTC.

The chain employs TRBV5-4 and TRBJ2-7; 13 bases fit TRBD2. This CDR3 is 16 amino acids long. Unmatched junction bases numbered 0, after V lost 0 bases and J lost 0 bases. CDR1 SGHNT and CDR2 YYREEE come from the germline V gene (reference sequence). CDR3 nucleotides: TGTGCCAGCAGCTTGGGACTAGCGGGAGGCTCCTACGAGCAGTACTTC. As protein: CASSLGLAGGSYEQYF.

Details on this clone: Other nucleotide sequences from this sample produce the same CDR3. This rearrangement joins TRBV9 to TRBJ1-6; TRBD1 matches at 7 bases. V was clipped by 2 bases and J by 5 bases; unmatched bases: 1. CDR3 length equals 14 residues. Germline V gene sequence: CDR1 SGDLS, CDR2 YYNGEE. CDR3 in amino acids: CASSVGQNNSPLHF. As DNA, the CDR3 is TGTGCCAGCAGCGTGGGACAGAATAATTCACCCCTCCACTTT.

This chain links TRBV10-3 with TRBJ2-7; perhaps TRBD2 as D (7 bases). Germline CDR1 ENHRY, CDR2 SYGVKD. The V and J ends lost 5 bases and 0 bases respectively, with 17 bases between them. The CDR3 is 16 amino acids. The CDR3 is CAISIGGGGLSYEQYF. The CDR3 DNA follows: TGTGCCATCAGTATCGGAGGGGGGGGTCTCTCCTACGAGCAGTACTTC.

The chain is built from TRBV7-9 and TRBJ1-1; TRBD1 matches at 7 bases. This CDR3 comprises 15 residues. Trimming removed 5 bases from V and 0 bases from J; junction bases left unmatched: 6. Germline V gene data show CDR1 as SEHNR and CDR2 as FQNEAQ (reference sequence). CDR3 in amino acids: CASSPGTAMNTEAFF. CDR3 DNA sequence: TGTGCCAGCAGCCCAGGGACAGCTATGAACACTGAAGCTTTCTTT.

V gene TRBV19 combines with J gene TRBJ2-1, with a weak D call TRBD1 (6 bases). With 3 bases removed from V and 6 bases from J, the gap between germline ends came to 12 bases. Per the germline V gene, CDR1 is LNHDA and CDR2 is SQIVND (reference sequence). The CDR3 length is 14 residues. CDR3: CASSMHREFNEQFF. DNA of the CDR3: TGTGCCAGTAGTATGCACAGGGAGTTCAATGAGCAGTTCTTC. The variable domain in full, completed from reference TRBV19 and TRBJ2-1, reads DGGITQSPKYLFRKEGQNVTLSCEQNLNHDAMYWYRQDPGQGLRLIYYSQIVNDFQKGDIAEGYSVSREKKESFPLTVTSAQKNPTAFYLCASSMHREFNEQFFGPGTRLTVL.

The chain combines TRBV7-3 with TRBJ2-3, with D perhaps TRBD2 (5 bases). Per the germline V gene, CDR1 is SGHTA and CDR2 is FQGTGA. The CDR3 runs 13 residues. Trimming left V 9 bases short and J 0 bases short, with 10 bases between. The CDR3: CASRRASTDTQYF. The CDR3 nucleotides are TGTGCCAGTAGGCGGGCAAGCACAGATACGCAGTATTTT.

The chain joins TRBV30 to TRBJ1-3; 9 bases map to TRBD1. Per the germline V gene, CDR1 is GTSNPN and CDR2 is SVGIG (reference sequence). V gave up 3 bases and J gave up 9 bases; unmatched junction bases: 6. This CDR3 has 13 amino acids. CDR3 nucleotides: TGTGCCTGGAGGGGACAGGGCTTTAGCACCATATATTTT. This translates into CAWRGQGFSTIYF.

The V call is TRBV7-9, the J call TRBJ2-7; 14 nucleotides align to TRBD2. CDR1 is SEHNR and CDR2 is FQNEAQ in the germline V gene (reference sequence). Trimming at V came to 5 bases and at J to 3 bases, leaving 12 bases not matched to a gene. This CDR3 has 18 residues. In DNA, the CDR3 is TGTGCCAGCAGCCCCTCGGGACTAGCGGGAGAGGATAGCTACGAGCAGTACTTC. Translation gives CASSPSGLAGEDSYEQYF.

The chain is built from TRBV5-6 and TRBJ1-5; D might be TRBD1 (6 bases). The germline V gene has CDR1 SGHDT and CDR2 YYEEEE. The CDR3 has 16 amino acids. Trimming left V 0 bases short and J 1 base short, with 11 bases between. CDR3 in amino acids: CASSLGTVASNQPQHF. CDR3 DNA sequence: TGTGCCAGCAGCTTGGGGACAGTAGCGAGCAATCAGCCCCAGCATTTT.

This clone was seen just once. V gene TRBV6-1 combines with J gene TRBJ1-5; a possible D gene is TRBD1 (6 bases). V dropped 11 bases and J dropped 2 bases, with 16 bases sitting between them. CDR1 and CDR2 (germline): MNHNS, SASEGT. The CDR3 is made up of 14 amino acids. The CDR3 DNA reads as TGTGCCGCGAACAGGGTTAATGGCAATCAGCCCCAGCATTTT. Its protein is CAANRVNGNQPQHF.

The chain has TRBV19 and TRBJ1-5, with 9 bases matching TRBD1. Per the germline V gene, CDR1 is LNHDA and CDR2 is SQIVND (reference sequence). V lost 7 bases and J lost 2; bases outside the gene matches: 9. The length of the CDR3 is 16 residues. CDR3 protein: CASTMEDRGGNQPQHF. The DNA of the CDR3 is TGTGCCAGTACCATGGAGGACAGGGGAGGCAATCAGCCCCAGCATTTT.

This clone was seen once. The chain employs TRBV14 and TRBJ1-1, with 11 bases matching TRBD1. V lost 4 bases and J lost 1; bases outside the gene matches: 5. Per the germline V gene, CDR1 is SGHDN and CDR2 is FVKESK. CDR3 size: 16 residues. The CDR3 region is CASSLGTGGSNTEAFF. The CDR3 DNA is TGTGCCAGCAGCCTCGGGACAGGGGGATCGAACACTGAAGCTTTCTTT.

The chain has TRBV2 and TRBJ2-7, with D perhaps matching TRBD1 (6 bases). V was clipped by 7 bases and J by 4 bases, with 11 bases between them. Looked up from germline, CDR1 is SNHLY and CDR2 is FYNNEI. This CDR3 has 12 amino acids. CDR3 nucleotide sequence: TGTGCCAGCACCCAACAGGGATACGAGCAGTACTTC. It translates to CASTQQGYEQYF.

Concerning this clone: Germline and junction disagree at one end, which may indicate a read error. This chain connects TRBV7-3 to TRBJ2-5; D is uncertain. The CDR3 sequence is 17 residues long. The germline V gene has CDR1 SGHTA and CDR2 FQGTGA. The CDR3, as DNA: TGTTCCAGCAGCACCTCCCCCTTGACTGTGAACCAAGAGACCCAGTACTTC. Translating it yields CSSSTSPLTVNQETQYF. Drawing the rest from reference TRBV7-3 and TRBJ2-5, the complete variable domain is GAGVSQTPSNKVTEKGKYVELRCDPISGHTALYWYRQSLGQGPEFLIYFQGTGAADDSGLPNDRFFAVRPEGSVSTLKIQRTERGDSAVYLCSSSTSPLTVNQETQYFGPGTRLLVL.

V usage is TRBV9 and J usage is TRBJ2-1, with TRBD1 identical over 7 bases. The CDR3 loop spans 15 amino acids. V shed 0 bases and J 1 base; nucleotides not matched to a gene: 1. CDR1 and CDR2 from the germline V gene are SGDLS and YYNGEE. The CDR3 sequence: CASSVVDRSYNEQFF. DNA of the CDR3: TGTGCCAGCAGCGTAGTGGACAGGTCCTACAATGAGCAGTTCTTC. Based on the CDR3 plus reference TRBV9 and TRBJ2-1, the full variable domain is DSGVTQTPKHLITATGQRVTLRCSPRSGDLSVYWYQQSLDQGLQFLIQYYNGEERAKGNILERFSAQQFPDLHSELNLSSLELGDSALYFCASSVVDRSYNEQFFGPGTRLTVL.

The chain uses TRBV5-1 and TRBJ1-5, with D possibly being TRBD1 (6 bases). The CDR3 spans 13 residues. CDR1 and CDR2 (germline): SGHRS, YFSETQ. Trimming left V 4 bases short and J 4 bases short, with 9 bases between. CDR3 region: CASSPQGNQPQHF. DNA of the CDR3: TGCGCCAGCAGCCCTCAGGGGAATCAGCCCCAGCATTTT.

The chain has TRBV30 and TRBJ1-2, with D perhaps matching TRBD1 (5 bases). This CDR3 is built from 16 residues. Germline V gene sequence: CDR1 GTSNPN, CDR2 SVGIG (reference sequence). Trimming took off 4 bases at V and 4 bases at J, with 22 bases between the two ends. CDR3 bases: TGTGCCTGGACGATGAACGGGGGGAGGAAGACCTATGGCTACACCTTC. Translation: CAWTMNGGRKTYGYTF. The full variable domain, its missing parts supplied by reference TRBV30 and TRBJ1-2, is SQTIHQWPATLVQPVGSPLSLECTVEGTSNPNLYWYRQAAGRGLQLLFYSVGIGQISSEVPQNLSASRPQDRQFILSSKKLLLSDSGFYLCAWTMNGGRKTYGYTFGSGTRLTVV.

The V gene is TRBV7-9, the J gene TRBJ2-5; TRBD1 aligns across 7 bases. The J call may be faulty, since TRBJ2-7 better matches the DNA end. Germline V gives CDR1 SEHNR, CDR2 FQNEAQ (reference sequence). The CDR3 is 14 amino acids. CDR3 nucleotide sequence: TGTGCCAGCAGTCTCACCGGGACAGAGGGCGAGCAGTACTTC. Its translation: CASSLTGTEGEQYF.

V and J are TRBV4-1 and TRBJ2-7, with TRBD2 as a possible D gene (6 bases). V was pared by 3 bases and J by 5 bases, with 20 bases between. The CDR3 runs 16 residues. Germline V gene lookup returns CDR1 MGHRA and CDR2 YSYEKL. The CDR3 region has the DNA TGCGCCAGCAGCCACGCCGGAGGGGCGGGAAAAAACGAGCAGTACTTC. Translated: CASSHAGGAGKNEQYF.

The rearrangement uses TRBV11-2 and TRBJ2-7; 10 nucleotides match TRBD1. The junction had 2 bases not matched to a gene; V was cut back by 4 bases and J by 2 bases. There are 14 residues in the CDR3. Germline V gives CDR1 SGHAT, CDR2 FQNNGV. CDR3 sequence reads: CASSWTGGTYEQYF. In nucleotides, the CDR3 is TGTGCCAGCAGCTGGACAGGGGGAACCTACGAGCAGTACTTC.

The V call is TRBV15, the J call TRBJ2-1; TRBD2 matches 9 bases. Trimming removed 2 bases from V and 7 bases from J; junction bases left unmatched: 9. The germline CDR1 and CDR2 sequences are LNHNV and YYDKDF (reference sequence). The length of the CDR3 is 16 residues. The CDR3 here is CATSRTTSGRFNEQFF. For the CDR3, the DNA is TGTGCCACCAGCAGAACAACTAGCGGGCGTTTTAATGAGCAGTTCTTC.

CDR3 protein: CASRRGQGLISYEQYF. CDR3 DNA sequence: TGTGCCAGCAGGAGGGGACAGGGATTGATATCCTACGAGCAGTACTTC. This chain uses TRBV5-5 with TRBJ2-7; 9 bases align to TRBD1. The CDR3 runs to 16 residues. V shed 5 bases and J 1 base; nucleotides not matched to a gene: 10. The germline gives CDR1 SGHKS, CDR2 YYEKEE (reference sequence).

This sequence joins TRBV7-9 and TRBJ1-1; no firm D call. The CDR3 runs 15 residues. The V and J ends lost 4 bases and 0 bases respectively, with 12 bases between them. The germline gives CDR1 SEHNR, CDR2 FQNEAQ (reference sequence). The chain's CDR3 is CASSSLLSVNTEAFF. The CDR3 DNA is TGTGCCAGCAGCTCCCTTTTATCAGTGAACACTGAAGCTTTCTTT. Looking up the rest from reference TRBV7-9 and TRBJ1-1 gives the full variable domain: DTGVSQNPRHKITKRGQNVTFRCDPISEHNRLYWYRQTLGQGPEFLTYFQNEAQLEKSRLLSDRFSAERPKGSFSTLEIQRTEQGDSAMYLCASSSLLSVNTEAFFGQGTRLTVV.

The rearrangement links TRBV7-3 to TRBJ2-5; TRBD2 matches 7 bases. Germline values: CDR1 SGHTA, CDR2 FQGTGA. V dropped 1 base and J dropped 4; count of bases not matched to a gene: 3. The CDR3 loop spans 14 amino acids. DNA of the CDR3: TGTGCCAGCAGCTTAAGTGGGAGGGGAGAGACCCAGTACTTC. This encodes CASSLSGRGETQYF.

CDR3 sequence reads: CASSHWTVYNSPLHF. The CDR3 DNA reads as TGTGCCAGTAGTCATTGGACAGTTTATAATTCACCCCTCCACTTT. The chain employs TRBV19 and TRBJ1-6, with D possibly being TRBD1 (6 bases). From germline, CDR1 is LNHDA and CDR2 SQIVND (reference sequence). The CDR3 loop spans 15 amino acids. The ends were cut back, 5 bases at V and 4 bases at J, with 12 bases in the middle. Looking up the rest from reference TRBV19 and TRBJ1-6 gives the full variable domain: DGGITQSPKYLFRKEGQNVTLSCEQNLNHDAMYWYRQDPGQGLRLIYYSQIVNDFQKGDIAEGYSVSREKKESFPLTVTSAQKNPTAFYLCASSHWTVYNSPLHFGNGTRLTVT.